This TCR beta chain was found in a study of T cells in Graves' hyperthyroidism and ophthalmopathy. Study results and caveats: Most clonotypes expanded in the thyroid (above 0.001) were also present in blood. It was a median around 6 months before onset that the model predicted ophthalmopathy.

This clonotype was seen many times. Antigen specificity is unknown. Trimming removed 5 bases at V and 0 bases at J, with 14 bases between. Germline values: CDR1 SGHTA, CDR2 FQGNSA. This CDR3 comprises 17 residues. Authors of the study amplified TCR beta CDR3 regions from RNA transcripts. Carried out on the TCR CDR3, a first-round RT-PCR used the HTBI primer set. MiXCR was run by TCRdb on the multiplex PCR reads, yielding one entry per CDR3 protein. Of 250,000 to 400,000 distinct CDR3 sequences in the sample, approximately 13% are singletons; the top ten hold roughly 35%. Material for sequencing was blood. The V call is TRBV7-2, the J call TRBJ2-6; TRBD1 might be the D (5 bases). This receptor was taken from a woman in her forties with Graves' ophthalmopathy. Here the CDR3 DNA reads TGTGCCAGCAGCGCCGGACACCTGAGCTCTGGGGCCAACGTCCTGACTTTC. Its translation is CASSAGHLSSGANVLTF.